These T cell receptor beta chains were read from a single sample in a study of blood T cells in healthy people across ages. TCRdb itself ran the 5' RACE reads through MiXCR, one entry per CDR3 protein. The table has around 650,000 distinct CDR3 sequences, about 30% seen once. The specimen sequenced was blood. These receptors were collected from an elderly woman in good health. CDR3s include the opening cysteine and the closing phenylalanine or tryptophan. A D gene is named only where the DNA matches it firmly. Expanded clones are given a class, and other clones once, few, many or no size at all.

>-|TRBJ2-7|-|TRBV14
TGTGCCAGCAGCCGTTTTATCCCGGGCCCTAAGGGCTACGAGCAGTACTTC
CASSRFIPGPKGYEQYF
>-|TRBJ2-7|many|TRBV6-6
TGTGCCAGCAGTTATGGGGGAAGGGACGAGCAGTACTTC
CASSYGGRDEQYF
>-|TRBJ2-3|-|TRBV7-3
TGTGCCAGCAGCCTAAGGGGAGTCCCTAGCACAGATACGCAGTATTTT
CASSLRGVPSTDTQYF
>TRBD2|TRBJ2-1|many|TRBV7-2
TGTGCCAGCAGCCCACAGCGGGGGGGTGAGCAGTTCTTC
CASSPQRGGEQFF
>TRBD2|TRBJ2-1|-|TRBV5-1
TGCGCCAGCAGCTTGACCGGACTAGCCCAGAGCTCCTACAATGAGCAGTTCTTC
CASSLTGLAQSSYNEQFF
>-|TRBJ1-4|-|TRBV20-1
TGCAGGGTAGGCGGGCATGGGAAGACTAATGAAAAACTGTTTTTT
CRVGGHGKTNEKLFF
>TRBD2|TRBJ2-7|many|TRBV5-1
TGCGCCAGCAGCCCCACCGGGGGGAGGGTCTACGAGCAGTACTTC
CASSPTGGRVYEQYF
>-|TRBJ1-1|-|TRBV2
TGTGCCAGCAGGGACCTTTTCACTGAAGCTTTCTTT
CASRDLFTEAFF
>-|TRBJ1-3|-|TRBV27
TGTGCCAGCAGTTCCTACTCTGGAAACACCATATATTTT
CASSSYSGNTIYF
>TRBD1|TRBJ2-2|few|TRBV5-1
TGCGCCAGCAGCCGACGACAGGGGATAAGAACCGGGGAGCTGTTTTTT
CASSRRQGIRTGELFF
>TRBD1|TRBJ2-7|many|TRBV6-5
TGTGCCAGCAGTTACGGGACAGGGGGCTCCTACGAGCAGTACTTC
CASSYGTGGSYEQYF
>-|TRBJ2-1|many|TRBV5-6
TGTGCCAGCAGCGGGGTCGGCACTGGGGCTCTTTTTTACAATGAGCAGTTCTTC
CASSGVGTGALFYNEQFF
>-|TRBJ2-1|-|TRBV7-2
TGTGCCAGTAGCTTAGTAGGCAAGGCTGGAAATGAGCAGTTCTTC
CASSLVGKAGNEQFF
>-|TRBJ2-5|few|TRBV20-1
TGCAGTGCTAGAGTGGCGGGGCAGACCTACAATGAGCAGTACTTC
CSARVAGQTYNEQYF
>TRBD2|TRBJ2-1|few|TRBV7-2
TGTGCCAGCAGTACTAGCGGGAGCTCCTACAATGAGCAGTTCTTC
CASSTSGSSYNEQFF
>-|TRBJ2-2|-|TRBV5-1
TGCGCCAGCAGCTCCCGAGTCGGGGAAGCGGCCACCGGGGAGCTGTTTTTT
CASSSRVGEAATGELFF
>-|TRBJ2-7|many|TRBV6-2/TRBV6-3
TGTGCCAGCAGTTTTGACAGGAGCTACGAGCAGTACTTC
CASSFDRSYEQYF
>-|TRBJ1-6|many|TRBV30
TGTGCCTGGGTGATACAGAGTAATAATTCACCCCTCCACTTT
CAWVIQSNNSPLHF
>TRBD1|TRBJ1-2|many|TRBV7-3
TGTGCCAGCAGCTTACCCCCCGCAGGGGGCGGCGGCTACACCTTC
CASSLPPAGGGGYTF
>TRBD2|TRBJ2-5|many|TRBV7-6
TGTGCCAGCAGCTTACCCTCGGGGGGAGGAGGAGAGACCCAGTACTTC
CASSLPSGGGGETQYF
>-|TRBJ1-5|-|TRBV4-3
TGCGCCAGCAGCCAAATGGCCTTCAGCAATCAGCCCCAGCATTTT
CASSQMAFSNQPQHF
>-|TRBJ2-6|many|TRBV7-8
TGTGCCAGCAGCTTTAGGGTTTTATCGGATGGGGCCAACGTCCTGACTTTC
CASSFRVLSDGANVLTF
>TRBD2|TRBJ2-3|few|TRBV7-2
TGTGCCGGCAGCATATTAGTGGGGACTAGCGGGAGAAAGGATACGCAGTATTTT
CAGSILVGTSGRKDTQYF
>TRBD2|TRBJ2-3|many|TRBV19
TGTGCCAGTAAACTAGCGGGGAACACAGATACGCAGTATTTT
CASKLAGNTDTQYF
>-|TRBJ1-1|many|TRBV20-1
TGCAGTGCTAGAGAGCCGTTGGGCACTGAAGCTTTCTTT
CSAREPLGTEAFF
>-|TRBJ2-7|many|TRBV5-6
TGTGCCAGCAGCCGGATTGGGACCGCACAACACGAGCAGTACTTC
CASSRIGTAQHEQYF
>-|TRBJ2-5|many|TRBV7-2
TGTGCCAGCAGCTTAGGACCAATACAAGAGACCCAGTACTTC
CASSLGPIQETQYF
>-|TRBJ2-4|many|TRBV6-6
TGTGCCAGCCGGACCAAAAACATTCAGTACTTC
CASRTKNIQYF
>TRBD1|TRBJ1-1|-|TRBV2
TGTGCCAGTTTACCAGGGGGCACTGAAGCTTTCTTT
CASLPGGTEAFF
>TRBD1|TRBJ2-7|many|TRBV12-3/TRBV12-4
TGTGCCAGCAGTTATGGCCGGGGACAGAGTTACGAGCAGTACTTC
CASSYGRGQSYEQYF
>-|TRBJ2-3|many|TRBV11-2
TGTGCCAGCAGCTTAGGGGGACTCCTTAGCACAGATACGCAGTATTTT
CASSLGGLLSTDTQYF
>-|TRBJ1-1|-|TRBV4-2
TGTGCCAGCAGCCAGCCAGACAGCATGAACACTGAAGCTTTCTTT
CASSQPDSMNTEAFF
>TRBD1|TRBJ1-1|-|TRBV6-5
TGTGCCAGCAGGCTTGGCAGGGGGACTGAAGCTTTCTTT
CASRLGRGTEAFF
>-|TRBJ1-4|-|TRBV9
TGTACCAGCAGCGCCTGGACGGGCACTAATGAAAAACTGTTTTTT
CTSSAWTGTNEKLFF
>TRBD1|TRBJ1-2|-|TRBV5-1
TGCGCCAGCAGCTTGGCCTCCCAGGGGGGAGGCTACACCTTC
CASSLASQGGGYTF
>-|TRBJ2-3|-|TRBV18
TGTGCCAGCTCACCACGGTTTGGGGGGGGCCTCGATACGCAGTATTTT
CASSPRFGGGLDTQYF
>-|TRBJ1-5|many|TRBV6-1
TGTGCCAGCAGTGAAGATCGGAGCAATCAGCCCCAGCATTTT
CASSEDRSNQPQHF
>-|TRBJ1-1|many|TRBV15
TGTGCCACCAGCAGACCCGGTGGGGCGGGGTTGAACACTGAAGCTTTCTTT
CATSRPGGAGLNTEAFF